The present T cell receptor beta chain was sequenced within a study of CD4 T cells in relation to SARS-CoV-2 and coronaviruses. At the level of the study: ViraFEST: roughly 9-day antigen culture of PBMCs, then TCR beta CDR3 sequencing. The HLA restriction of the shared crossreactive spike epitopes was mapped. Controls used an HIV-1 Nef peptide pool or no peptide.

The CDR3 contains 15 residues. CDR1 is WSHSY, CDR2 SAAADI, per germline. V dropped 0 bases and J dropped 2; count of bases not matched to a gene: 3. The assay was immunoSEQ multiplex PCR, and TCRdb's table has in-frame clones only and misses some. The sample includes fewer than 20,000 clones, around 80% of them seen just once. With regard to this clone: The antigen is undetermined.

The unexposed donors gave CD4+ T cells in about 2011-2018, prior to COVID-19. The cells were cultured for 10 days before CD4+ T cells were isolated. Cells permitting, SARS-CoV-2 S/N and four cold-coronavirus spikes were tested on unexposed-donor CD4+ T cells. This TCR came from a human donor in good health. What was sequenced was CD4+ T cells from PBMCs, cultured in vitro. The chain joins TRBV10-2 to TRBJ2-7; 8 bases are shared with TRBD1. CDR3 sequence (DNA): TGCGCCAGCAGTGAGTCAAACAGGGGGACCTACGAGCAGTACTTC. It yields the protein CASSESNRGTYEQYF.